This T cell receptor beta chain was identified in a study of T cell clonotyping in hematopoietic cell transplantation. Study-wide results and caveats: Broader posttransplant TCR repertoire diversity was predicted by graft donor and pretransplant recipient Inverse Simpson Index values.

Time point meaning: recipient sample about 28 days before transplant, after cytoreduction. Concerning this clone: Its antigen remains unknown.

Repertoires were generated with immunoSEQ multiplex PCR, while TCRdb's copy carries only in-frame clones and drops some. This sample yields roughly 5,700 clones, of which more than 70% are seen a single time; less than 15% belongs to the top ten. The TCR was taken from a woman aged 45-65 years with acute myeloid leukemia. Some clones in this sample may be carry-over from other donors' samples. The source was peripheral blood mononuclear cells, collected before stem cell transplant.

CDR3 sequence: CATSRDRGDEKLFF. The CDR3 DNA reads as TGTGCCACGTCCCGGGACAGGGGTGATGAAAAACTGTTTTTT. V and J are TRBV10-3 and TRBJ1-4, with 10 bases fitting TRBD1. V shed 10 bases, J shed 6 bases, and the junction held 8 bases outside the gene matches. Germline V gene sequence: CDR1 ENHRY, CDR2 SYGVKD. The CDR3 totals 14 residues.